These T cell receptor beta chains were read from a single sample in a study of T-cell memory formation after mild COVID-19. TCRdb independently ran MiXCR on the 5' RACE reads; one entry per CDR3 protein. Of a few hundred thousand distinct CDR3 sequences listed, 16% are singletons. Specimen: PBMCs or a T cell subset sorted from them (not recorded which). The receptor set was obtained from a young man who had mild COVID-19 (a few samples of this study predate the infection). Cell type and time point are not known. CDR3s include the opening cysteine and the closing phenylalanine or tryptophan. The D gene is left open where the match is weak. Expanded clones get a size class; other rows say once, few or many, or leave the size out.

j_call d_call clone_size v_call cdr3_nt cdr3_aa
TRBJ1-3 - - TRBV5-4 TGTGCCAGCAGCTTGGCCGGAGACTCTGGAAACACCATATATTTT CASSLAGDSGNTIYF
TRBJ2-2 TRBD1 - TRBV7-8 TGTGCCAGCGGGGTCTTTCCAGCCGGGACAGGGGATGTGTTTTTT CASGVFPAGTGDVFF
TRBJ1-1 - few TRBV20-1 TGCAGTGCTAGAGGAGGGACCCAGGAAGCTTTCTTT CSARGGTQEAFF
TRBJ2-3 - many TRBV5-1 TGCGCCAGCAGCTTAGGGGGGGCCCAAGATACGCAGTATTTT CASSLGGAQDTQYF
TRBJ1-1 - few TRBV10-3 TGTGCCATCAGTGAGTCTGAGGGAATCTACACTGAAGCTTTCTTT CAISESEGIYTEAFF
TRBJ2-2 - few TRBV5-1 TGCGCCAGCAGCTTACCGGGACTCTCGAGTGGGGAGCTGTTTTTT CASSLPGLSSGELFF
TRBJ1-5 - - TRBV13 TGTGCCAGCAGCTTAGGCGGGCGGTCAAATCAGCCCCAGCATTTT CASSLGGRSNQPQHF
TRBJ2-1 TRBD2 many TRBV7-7 TGTGCCAGCAGCCTTGTCCTAGCGGGGTACAATGAGCAGTTCTTC CASSLVLAGYNEQFF
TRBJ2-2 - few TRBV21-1 TGTGCCAGCAGCAGGGGACAGGGGGTGAACACCGGGGAGCTGTTTTTT CASSRGQGVNTGELFF
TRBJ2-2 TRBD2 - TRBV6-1 TGTGCCAGCAGTGCGGCGGGGGGCTACACCGGGGAGCTGTTTTTT CASSAAGGYTGELFF
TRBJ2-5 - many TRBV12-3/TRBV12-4 TGTGCCAGCAGTTTCCCCCAGGGGACCCAGTACTTC CASSFPQGTQYF
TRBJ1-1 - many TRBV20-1 TGCAGTGTCCTAAGTGCGGGTACGAACACTGAAGCTTTCTTT CSVLSAGTNTEAFF
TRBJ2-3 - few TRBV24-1 TGTGCCACCAGTCGAGGACAGCTCACAGATACGCAGTATTTT CATSRGQLTDTQYF
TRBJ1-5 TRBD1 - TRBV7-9 TGTGCCAGCAGCTCACCGGGACAGGGGAACCAGCCCCAGCATTTT CASSSPGQGNQPQHF
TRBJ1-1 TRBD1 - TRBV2 TGTGCCAGCAGAGAAACCGGGACAGGGTTGAACACTGAAGCTTTCTTT CASRETGTGLNTEAFF
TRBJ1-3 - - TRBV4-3 TGCGCCAGCAGCCAAGACAGGGGAGCCGGAAACACCATATATTTT CASSQDRGAGNTIYF
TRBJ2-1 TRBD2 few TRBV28 TGTGCCAGCAGTAGACCCAGGGCTAGCGGGGGGGCCGGTTTGAATGAGCAGTTCTTC CASSRPRASGGAGLNEQFF
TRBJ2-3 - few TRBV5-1 TGCGCCAGCAGCACGCATCTGGGGCCAGATACGCAGTATTTT CASSTHLGPDTQYF
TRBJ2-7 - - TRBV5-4 TGTGCCAGCAGCGATGGGAAATACGAGCAGTACTTC CASSDGKYEQYF
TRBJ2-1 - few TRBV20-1 TGCAGTGCTAGAGATAGGGGAGCTAGCTCCTACAATGAGCAGTTCTTC CSARDRGASSYNEQFF
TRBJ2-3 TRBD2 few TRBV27 TGTGCCAGCAGTCCTTTTGGCCGGGAGGCGCAGTATTTT CASSPFGREAQYF
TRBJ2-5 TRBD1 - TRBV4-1 TGCGCCAGCAGCCACGAGACAGGGGCGGGGGAGACCCAGTACTTC CASSHETGAGETQYF
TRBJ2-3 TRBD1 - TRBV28 TGTGCCAGCAGTTTATCGCCCACCGGACAGGGGATAACAGATACGCAGTATTTT CASSLSPTGQGITDTQYF
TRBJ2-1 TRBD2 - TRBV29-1 TGCAGCGTTGGTGCGGGGGGACTTGATGAGCAGTTCTTC CSVGAGGLDEQFF
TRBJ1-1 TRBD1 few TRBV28 TGTGCCAGCAGTTCCCGGGGACAGGAGCTTCAGGACACTGAAGCTTTCTTT CASSSRGQELQDTEAFF
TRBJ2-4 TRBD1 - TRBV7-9 TGTGCCAGCAGCCCCGGACAGGGGGGAACCTTCTACATTCAGTACTTC CASSPGQGGTFYIQYF